This T cell receptor (beta chain) was captured by sequencing in a study of cytomegalovirus exposure and HLA in healthy donors. Turning to the study itself: One earlier analysis, a look at approximately 190 million T cells, found fewer than 140 million unique TCR beta sequences.

Primers included in the PCR were 60 Vbeta and 13 Jbeta primers. Generated by immunoSEQ multiplex PCR, the TCRdb table keeps only in-frame clones and is missing some. This sample carries more than 200,000 clones, with about 0.9% going to the ten biggest clones. A remark on this clone: Its antigen is not identified.

Germline trimming cut 5 bases from V and 3 bases from J; bases unmatched to any gene: 14. Looked up from germline, CDR1 is SGHTA and CDR2 is FQGNSA. This CDR3 comprises 19 residues. Study-wide findings and caveats: There were reportedly fewer N-insertions in an Asian-associated ancestry cluster than the roughly 680-donor mean, in a later analysis.

This receptor was taken from a woman younger than 45 in good health and CMV-seropositive. V usage is TRBV7-2 and J usage is TRBJ1-3; TRBD1 matches at 12 bases. The material sequenced was PBMCs. This chain's CDR3 is CASSQPGQGAFRSGNTIYF. The CDR3 nucleotides read TGTGCCAGCAGCCAGCCGGGACAGGGGGCTTTTAGGAGTGGAAACACCATATATTTT.